This TCR beta chain appears in the sequencing data of a study of blood T cell repertoires in COVID-19. Overall study context: Spain, Italy and the United States supplied samples that represented acute and convalescent COVID-19. T cells, B-cell-depleted T cells, or PBMCs provided the cDNA or gDNA that served as material.

Authors' data handling: Nucleated cell counts were estimated from reference gene primer amplification. Some clones are missing from TCRdb's copy, which holds only in-frame ones; the method was immunoSEQ multiplex PCR. V and J calls plus clone size are reproduced from that table; the DNA served to infer D and trimming. This sample carries a few hundred thousand clones, around 80% of them seen once, and the ten largest clones take less than 20%. This CDR3 region has 15 residues. Germline V gene lookup returns CDR1 KGHSH and CDR2 LQKENI. The ends were cut back, 4 bases at V and 4 bases at J, with 14 bases in the middle.

This receptor was obtained from a man aged 25 to 45 with active or convalescent COVID-19. Sequencing was carried out using peripheral blood. The V and J genes are TRBV18 and TRBJ2-1; D is possibly TRBD1 (6 bases). Here the CDR3 DNA reads TGTGCCAGCTCACACAGGGAAGTCCCTTACAATGAGCAGTTCTTC. It is translated as CASSHREVPYNEQFF.